The clone carrying this TCR beta chain was seen only once. This specimen belongs to a study of cytomegalovirus exposure and HLA in healthy donors. Germline-derived CDR1 and CDR2 are SGHRS and YFSETQ. Unmatched junction bases numbered 3, after V lost 3 bases and J lost 4 bases. This CDR3 contains 15 residues. The primer mix had 60 Vbeta and 13 Jbeta primers. The assay was immunoSEQ multiplex PCR, and TCRdb's table has in-frame clones only and misses some. The profile covers 130,000 or so clones, with just under 75% appearing a single time and 6.5% to 8% taken by the ten largest. The chain has TRBV5-1 and TRBJ2-5, with 13 bases matching TRBD2. The TCR originated in a middle-aged man in good health and CMV-seropositive. The sequencing sample was made of PBMCs. The CDR3 bases are TGCGCCAGCAGCTCAGGACTAGCGGGGGCAGAGACCCAGTACTTC. It is translated as CASSSGLAGAETQYF.